Shown below are 21 T cell receptor beta chains from a single sample sequenced in a study of T cell responses to AZD1222 COVID-19 vaccine. The data were produced by immunoSEQ multiplex PCR, yet TCRdb's version contains in-frame clones alone and is incomplete. Of some 56,000 clones in the sample, 80% to 90% are singletons; the top ten hold roughly 6%. The specimen comprised peripheral blood, sampled 28 days after the second AZD1222 dose. Source of these receptors: an adult who received the AZD1222 COVID-19 vaccine.

The chain uses TRBV19 and TRBJ2-7; a weak D match, TRBD1 (5 bases). The V and J ends lost 5 bases and 3 bases respectively, with 11 bases between them. This CDR3 has 13 residues. CDR1 is LNHDA, CDR2 SQIVND, per germline (reference sequence). The CDR3 reads CASSPQGVYEQYF. DNA for the CDR3: TGTGCCAGTAGTCCGCAAGGGGTCTACGAGCAGTACTTC.

In this sample, this clone turned up once. The rearrangement joins TRBV6-5 to TRBJ1-5; the D gene is possibly TRBD1 (6 bases). V was clipped by 8 bases and J by 6 bases, with 14 bases between them. This CDR3 spans 13 amino acids. The germline gives CDR1 MNHEY, CDR2 SVGAGI. The CDR3 spells CASRPDSLQPQHF. CDR3 coding DNA: TGTGCCAGCCGTCCGGACAGTCTTCAGCCCCAGCATTTT.

The chain carries TRBV6-6 and TRBJ1-2, with D possibly being TRBD1 (6 bases). The CDR3 consists of 15 residues. V lost 6 bases and J 7 bases, leaving 21 bases between the germline ends. CDR1 MNHNY and CDR2 SVGAGI come from the germline V gene (reference sequence). Here the CDR3 DNA reads TGTGCCAGCAGACCCCCCGACAGGATTGCGGCTGGCTACACCTTC. Protein product: CASRPPDRIAAGYTF.

This rearrangement joins TRBV3-1 (or the pseudogene TRBV3-2) to TRBJ1-2; D might be TRBD1 (5 bases). The CDR3 has 14 residues. Germline V gene data show CDR1 as LGHDT and CDR2 as YNNKEL (reference sequence). Trimming took 4 bases from V and 5 from J, leaving 14 bases between them. The CDR3, as DNA: TGTGCCAGCAGCCCACCCGGCCGGGGGTATGGCTACACCTTC. This sequence encodes CASSPPGRGYGYTF.

The rearrangement links TRBV9 to TRBJ1-3; D gene ambiguous. V was shortened by 6 bases and J by 0 bases, with 4 bases between the two germline ends. Germline V gene data show CDR1 as SGDLS and CDR2 as YYNGEE. There are 12 residues in the CDR3. The CDR3 loop is CASTNSGNTIYF. In DNA, the CDR3 is TGTGCCAGCACCAACTCTGGAAACACCATATATTTT.

The genes are TRBV5-1 and TRBJ1-3; D unresolved. V dropped 0 bases and J dropped 0 bases, with 10 bases sitting between them. This CDR3 is 16 amino acids long. Germline CDR1 SGHRS, CDR2 YFSETQ. CDR3 nucleotide sequence: TGCGCCAGCAGCTTGGACCTGGTTGGCTCTGGAAACACCATATATTTT. It codes for CASSLDLVGSGNTIYF.

This clone was observed a single time. The J gene is TRBJ2-7, the V gene TRBV7-2, with 8 positions matching TRBD1. Per germline, CDR1 SGHTA and CDR2 FQGNSA. V shed 0 bases and J 1 base; nucleotides not matched to a gene: 5. This CDR3 has 16 amino acids. The chain's CDR3 is CASSLALGQASYEQYF. CDR3 DNA: TGTGCCAGCAGCTTAGCGCTGGGACAGGCATCCTACGAGCAGTACTTC.

This chain uses TRBV19 with TRBJ2-7; 10 bases align to TRBD1. Germline loops: CDR1 LNHDA, CDR2 SQIVND (reference sequence). The V segment lost 5 bases and the J segment 4 bases; nucleotides outside the gene matches: 11. This CDR3 spans 16 amino acids. CDR3 bases: TGTGCCAGTAGTCCGTCCGGGACAGGGGTACCGTACGAGCAGTACTTC. Protein: CASSPSGTGVPYEQYF.

As regards this clone: Germline is not matched at one junction end, which may reflect a read error. This rearrangement joins TRBV2 to TRBJ1-6; maybe TRBD1 (5 bases). This CDR3 comprises 17 residues. Germline V CDR1 and CDR2: SNHLY, FYNNEI. In DNA form, the CDR3 reads TGTGCCAGCAGTGAAGCGGTCGAACGGGGCTCCCCTGGGGTGTGTGACTTT. Residues: CASSEAVERGSPGVCDF.

In nucleotides, the CDR3 is TGTGCCAGCAGACAGTTCTCCGGCTCCTACGAGCAGTACTTC. The encoded protein is CASRQFSGSYEQYF. The V gene is TRBV14, the J gene TRBJ2-7; D uncertain. Trimming stripped 6 bases from V and 0 bases from J, with 12 bases between. Germline V gene lookup returns CDR1 SGHDN and CDR2 FVKESK. The CDR3 runs 14 residues.

This clone was recorded once. This chain connects TRBV11-3 to TRBJ2-7; 9 bases align to TRBD1. J lost 4 bases, V lost 3 bases, and 7 bases had no gene match. CDR3 size: 15 residues. Germline values: CDR1 SGHNT, CDR2 YENEEA. CDR3 in amino acids: CASSFGGTGIYEQYF. CDR3 sequence (DNA): TGTGCCAGCAGCTTTGGTGGGACAGGGATTTACGAGCAGTACTTC.

The gene calls are TRBV27 and TRBJ2-7, with 10 bases fitting TRBD1. CDR1 is MNHEY, CDR2 SMNVEV, per germline (reference sequence). CDR3 length: 15 amino acids. The V segment lost 5 bases and the J segment 4 bases; nucleotides outside the gene matches: 8. The CDR3 nucleotides are TGTGCCAGCAGTCCACCGGGACAGGGGAGGTACGAGCAGTACTTC. Encoded protein: CASSPPGQGRYEQYF.

The chain is built from TRBV15 and TRBJ2-3; 9 bases fit TRBD1. Trimming cost V 3 bases and J 5 bases; bases outside gene matches: 6. The germline gives CDR1 LNHNV, CDR2 YYDKDF (reference sequence). The CDR3 extends over 15 amino acids. CDR3 DNA: TGTGCCACCAGCAGGCAGGACAGGGGTGGAGATACGCAGTATTTT. Translation: CATSRQDRGGDTQYF.

The rearrangement links TRBV5-4 to TRBJ2-7, with 7 bases that match TRBD2. The germline V gene encodes CDR1 SGHNT and CDR2 YYREEE (reference sequence). This CDR3 contains 15 residues. V lost 1 base, J lost 7 bases, and 11 bases stayed unmatched. The CDR3 coding sequence is TGTGCCAGCAGCTTGCGCGTGGGAGGGCCAGGGGAGCAGTACTTC. This codes for CASSLRVGGPGEQYF.

The chain carries TRBV5-1 and TRBJ1-2, with D perhaps TRBD1 (6 bases). The CDR3 loop spans 17 amino acids. Trimming pared 1 base from V and 8 bases from J, leaving 24 bases between. Germline CDR1 is SGHRS and CDR2 is YFSETQ. The CDR3 DNA is TGCGCCAGCAGCTTGACCGCGCGCCTGGGGGCGCAGCACGGCTACACCTTC. This translates into CASSLTARLGAQHGYTF.

This clone was observed a single time. The chain has TRBV19 and TRBJ2-2, with D possibly being TRBD1 (6 bases). Germline loops: CDR1 LNHDA, CDR2 SQIVND (reference sequence). The CDR3 has 16 residues. V was pared by 10 bases and J by 4 bases, with 22 bases between. CDR3 DNA: TGTGCCAACAGGGACGTGGCCGAAGTGTTCACCGGGGAGCTGTTTTTT. Protein sequence: CANRDVAEVFTGELFF.

J is TRBJ1-2 and V is TRBV19, with 7 bases aligning to TRBD1. The CDR3 extends over 16 amino acids. Germline V gene sequence: CDR1 LNHDA, CDR2 SQIVND (reference sequence). Trimming cost V 3 bases and J 4 bases; bases outside gene matches: 11. This CDR3 is CASSIREGGSGYGYTF. As DNA, the CDR3 is TGTGCCAGTAGTATCCGGGAAGGGGGCTCCGGCTATGGCTACACCTTC.

This clone came up once. The chain recombines TRBV7-2 with TRBJ2-2, with D possibly TRBD2 on 6 matching bases. There are 15 residues in the CDR3. The germline CDR1 and CDR2 sequences are SGHTA and FQGNSA. V lost 6 bases and J lost 0, with 11 bases in between. The CDR3 DNA reads as TGTGCCAGCAGGCGGGACCTCGCGAACACCGGGGAGCTGTTTTTT. It specifies CASRRDLANTGELFF.

The count of this clone is one. The V call is TRBV29-1, the J call TRBJ2-3; D is undetermined. CDR3 length: 14 residues. Germline CDR1 SQVTM, CDR2 ANQGSEA. The V gene lost 8 bases and the J gene lost 1 base, with 16 bases spanning the gap. The CDR3 spells CSSPGPWGTDTQYF. CDR3 nucleotide sequence: TGCAGCTCCCCTGGCCCCTGGGGCACAGATACGCAGTATTTT.

The rearrangement uses TRBV24-1 and TRBJ2-7, with D perhaps TRBD1 (6 bases). The CDR3 contains 13 residues. Trimming cost V 5 bases and J 4 bases, with 11 bases left between them. Germline assignment: CDR1 KGHDR and CDR2 SFDVKD. The CDR3 nucleotides read TGTGCCACCAGTGGGACAGACTATTACGAGCAGTACTTC. This encodes CATSGTDYYEQYF.

This rearrangement joins TRBV5-4 to TRBJ1-4, with a tentative D call TRBD1 (5 bases). Trimming took 0 bases from V and 6 from J, leaving 12 bases between them. Germline V lookup: CDR1 SGHNT, CDR2 YYREEE (reference sequence). The CDR3 totals 15 residues. This CDR3 reads CASSLGPGWDEKLFF. CDR3 nucleotide sequence: TGTGCCAGCAGCTTGGGGCCAGGGTGGGATGAAAAACTGTTTTTT.